Below are 26 T cell receptor beta chains sequenced from a single sample in a study of shared clonotypes between healthy human individuals. TCRdb's copy holds only in-frame clones and misses some; the assay was immunoSEQ multiplex PCR. Among over a million clones, about three quarters were seen once, and the ten largest hold about 1.4%. Input material: memory CD4+ T cells sorted from blood. This sample's subset: CD45RA-negative fraction. These receptors originate from a young man in good health.

The chain is built from TRBV5-1 and TRBJ1-4, with a weak D call TRBD1 (6 bases). The CDR3 sequence is 14 residues long. Per germline, CDR1 SGHRS and CDR2 YFSETQ. The V end lost 4 bases, the J end lost 5 bases, and 12 bases lay between the germline ends. The CDR3 reads CASSRTGKNEKLFF. For the CDR3, the DNA is TGCGCCAGCAGCCGAACAGGGAAGAATGAAAAACTGTTTTTT.

This clone has a handful of counts. V gene TRBV30 combines with J gene TRBJ1-3; 7 bases match TRBD1. After removal of 3 bases from V and 0 bases from J, the junction contained 2 bases not matched to a gene. The CDR3 is 14 residues long. Germline V CDR1 and CDR2: GTSNPN, SVGIG (reference sequence). Here the CDR3 reads CAWRGDSSGNTIYF. The CDR3 nucleotides are TGTGCCTGGAGGGGGGACAGCTCTGGAAACACCATATATTTT. The full variable domain, rest sourced from reference TRBV30 and TRBJ1-3, is SQTIHQWPATLVQPVGSPLSLECTVEGTSNPNLYWYRQAAGRGLQLLFYSVGIGQISSEVPQNLSASRPQDRQFILSSKKLLLSDSGFYLCAWRGDSSGNTIYFGEGSWLTVV.

V usage is TRBV7-9 and J usage is TRBJ2-5, with 7 bases matching TRBD1. V was clipped by 4 bases and J by 7 bases; unmatched bases: 9. The CDR3 is 14 amino acids. Germline V lookup: CDR1 SEHNR, CDR2 FQNEAQ (reference sequence). DNA for the CDR3: TGTGCCAGCAGCTATCAGGGGGATACGGGGACCCAGTACTTC. As protein: CASSYQGDTGTQYF.

The chain couples TRBV11-2 to TRBJ2-7, with 8 bases aligning to TRBD2. Germline loops: CDR1 SGHAT, CDR2 FQNNGV. Trimming removed 0 bases from V and 6 bases from J; junction bases left unmatched: 4. This CDR3 has 14 residues. In DNA form, the CDR3 reads TGTGCCAGCAGCTTAGATAGGGCGGGGGGCGAGCAGTACTTC. As protein: CASSLDRAGGEQYF.

This chain connects TRBV7-2 to TRBJ2-7, with D possibly being TRBD2 (6 bases). CDR1 and CDR2 from the germline V gene are SGHTA and FQGNSA. The V end was cut by 3 bases, the J end by 2 bases, with 14 bases between. The CDR3 is 15 amino acids. The DNA for the CDR3 is TGTGCCAGCAGCTTCATCGGCGGGGAACCCTACGAGCAGTACTTC. Translated: CASSFIGGEPYEQYF.

V gene TRBV4-3 combines with J gene TRBJ1-2; 7 nucleotides line up with TRBD1. The V segment lost 4 bases and the J segment 2 bases; nucleotides outside the gene matches: 10. The CDR3 is 16 residues long. Germline V gives CDR1 LGHNA, CDR2 YSLEER. The CDR3 spells CASSPNWDSNNYGYTF. The CDR3 DNA follows: TGCGCCAGCAGCCCGAATTGGGACAGCAACAACTATGGCTACACCTTC.

V and J are TRBV6-5 and TRBJ2-2, with D unresolved. Germline V lookup: CDR1 MNHEY, CDR2 SVGAGI. Trimming cost V 5 bases and J 0 bases, with 4 bases left between them. CDR3 length equals 13 residues. The CDR3, as DNA: TGTGCCAGCAGTAATGCGAACACCGGGGAGCTGTTTTTT. As protein: CASSNANTGELFF.

This clone was detected a few times. This sequence joins TRBV19 and TRBJ2-3; D remains ambiguous. The CDR3 has 15 amino acids. Trimming left V 5 bases short and J 5 bases short, with 17 bases between. The V gene's germline CDR1 is LNHDA and CDR2 SQIVND (reference sequence). The CDR3 region is CASSGPGIEVDTQYF. DNA for the CDR3: TGTGCCAGTAGTGGCCCCGGTATCGAGGTAGATACGCAGTATTTT. The whole variable domain, remainder taken from reference TRBV19 and TRBJ2-3, is DGGITQSPKYLFRKEGQNVTLSCEQNLNHDAMYWYRQDPGQGLRLIYYSQIVNDFQKGDIAEGYSVSREKKESFPLTVTSAQKNPTAFYLCASSGPGIEVDTQYFGPGTRLTVL.

The genes are TRBV6-5 and TRBJ2-1; 8 positions match TRBD2. This CDR3 has 15 residues. V lost 7 bases and J lost 6; bases outside the gene matches: 11. Per the germline V gene, CDR1 is MNHEY and CDR2 is SVGAGI. The CDR3 nucleotides read TGTGCCAGCACCAAGCGGGGGCCTAGTGGCAATGAGCAGTTCTTC. Translating it yields CASTKRGPSGNEQFF.

As concerns this clone: Additional DNA sequences in this sample encode the identical CDR3. The genes are TRBV28 and TRBJ2-7; 7 positions match TRBD1. Germline V gene lookup returns CDR1 MDHEN and CDR2 SYDVKM. This CDR3 region has 13 residues. With 4 bases clipped from V and 3 bases from J, the junction kept 3 bases outside the gene matches. CDR3 protein: CASSSGTVYEQYF. CDR3 bases: TGTGCCAGCAGTTCCGGGACAGTCTACGAGCAGTACTTC.

V is TRBV6-1 and J is TRBJ2-7; TRBD1 agrees at 8 bases. The CDR3 sequence is 13 residues long. Germline lookup yields CDR1 MNHNS and CDR2 SASEGT. With V trimmed by 4 bases and J by 2 bases, 1 base remained unmatched. The CDR3 region is CASSVTGAYEQYF. The CDR3 DNA reads as TGTGCCAGCAGTGTGACAGGGGCCTACGAGCAGTACTTC.

CDR3 in amino acids: CASSPGDFYNEQFF. CDR3 sequence (DNA): TGTGCCAGCTCACCTGGGGACTTTTACAATGAGCAGTTCTTC. The chain has TRBV18 and TRBJ2-1, with a possible D match to TRBD2 (6 bases). The CDR3 consists of 14 residues. Trimming shortened V by 3 bases and J by 4 bases, and 10 bases separated the two germline ends. Germline values: CDR1 KGHSH, CDR2 LQKENI.

The CDR3 spells CSVDLGGGTEAFF. CDR3 bases: TGCAGCGTTGATCTTGGGGGAGGGACTGAAGCTTTCTTT. V and J are TRBV29-1 and TRBJ1-1; tentative D call: TRBD1 (5 bases). V was cut by 3 bases and J by 5 bases, with 13 bases left in between. This CDR3 comprises 13 residues. Germline CDR1 SQVTM, CDR2 ANQGSEA.

The chain recombines TRBV19 with TRBJ1-3; D gene unclear. This CDR3 region has 17 residues. Germline CDR1 reads LNHDA; CDR2 reads SQIVND (reference sequence). V was clipped by 4 bases and J by 3 bases, with 19 bases between them. CDR3 loop: CASSTTRAGFVGNTIYF. The CDR3 DNA is TGTGCCAGTAGTACAACGCGGGCCGGGTTCGTTGGAAACACCATATATTTT.

The chain uses TRBV28 and TRBJ2-1, with TRBD2 matching 7 bases. The CDR3 length is 15 residues. J gave up 4 bases and V 6 bases, and 9 bases lay outside the gene matches. Per germline, CDR1 MDHEN and CDR2 SYDVKM. In nucleotides, the CDR3 is TGTGCCAGCAGCCCACTAGCGTCAATTTACAATGAGCAGTTCTTC. Its translation: CASSPLASIYNEQFF. Together with reference TRBV28 and TRBJ2-1, the CDR3 gives the full variable domain: DVKVTQSSRYLVKRTGEKVFLECVQDMDHENMFWYRQDPGLGLRLIYFSYDVKMKEKGDIPEGYSVSREKKERFSLILESASTNQTSMYLCASSPLASIYNEQFFGPGTRLTVL.

The V call is TRBV7-9, the J call TRBJ2-1; D is undetermined. Looked up from germline, CDR1 is SEHNR and CDR2 is FQNEAQ (reference sequence). V was shortened by 6 bases and J by 0 bases, with 15 bases between the two germline ends. This CDR3 has 16 amino acids. CDR3 DNA sequence: TGTGCCAGCAGGATCGCGACGGGCAGCTCCTACAATGAGCAGTTCTTC. As protein: CASRIATGSSYNEQFF. The full variable domain, in which reference TRBV7-9 and TRBJ2-1 provide the parts outside the CDR3, is DTGVSQNPRHKITKRGQNVTFRCDPISEHNRLYWYRQTLGQGPEFLTYFQNEAQLEKSRLLSDRFSAERPKGSFSTLEIQRTEQGDSAMYLCASRIATGSSYNEQFFGPGTRLTVL.

The chain employs TRBV7-8 and TRBJ1-5; 7 bases match TRBD1. Germline V lookup: CDR1 SGHVS, CDR2 FQNEAQ. This CDR3 spans 15 amino acids. With V trimmed by 5 bases and J by 4 bases, 8 bases remained unmatched. The CDR3 loop reads CASSPDRERNQPQHF. In nucleotides, the CDR3 is TGTGCCAGCAGCCCAGACAGGGAACGAAATCAGCCCCAGCATTTT. Filled out from reference TRBV7-8 and TRBJ1-5, the complete variable domain reads GAGVSQSPRYKVAKRGQDVALRCDPISGHVSLFWYQQALGQGPEFLTYFQNEAQLDKSGLPSDRFFAERPEGSVSTLKIQRTQQEDSAVYLCASSPDRERNQPQHFGDGTRLSIL.

This chain connects TRBV19 to TRBJ1-1; D remains ambiguous. Germline V gives CDR1 LNHDA, CDR2 SQIVND (reference sequence). The CDR3 consists of 14 residues. V lost 6 bases to trimming and J lost 1 base, with 12 bases between them. The CDR3 nucleotides are TGTGCCAGTAGGTGGGAGACCCAGAACACTGAAGCTTTCTTT. Translation gives CASRWETQNTEAFF.

The chain joins TRBV30 to TRBJ2-1; unclear D gene. Germline values: CDR1 GTSNPN, CDR2 SVGIG (reference sequence). V was pared by 4 bases and J by 0 bases, with 10 bases between. There are 14 residues in the CDR3. CDR3 DNA sequence: TGTGCCTGGATCCGATCGAGCTCCTACAATGAGCAGTTCTTC. This sequence encodes CAWIRSSSYNEQFF. Full variable domain (remainder filled in from reference TRBV30 and TRBJ2-1): SQTIHQWPATLVQPVGSPLSLECTVEGTSNPNLYWYRQAAGRGLQLLFYSVGIGQISSEVPQNLSASRPQDRQFILSSKKLLLSDSGFYLCAWIRSSSYNEQFFGPGTRLTVL.

V gene TRBV19 combines with J gene TRBJ2-1, with 9 bases lining up with TRBD2. The ends lost 0 bases at V and 7 bases at J; junction bases unmatched: 7. This CDR3 has 16 amino acids. The germline gives CDR1 LNHDA, CDR2 SQIVND (reference sequence). The chain's CDR3 is CASSIDRAGGPNEQFF. The CDR3 DNA sequence: TGTGCCAGTAGTATAGATCGGGCGGGGGGGCCGAATGAGCAGTTCTTC.

This clone was found once. The CDR3 bases are TGTGCCAGCAGCTTAGGCTACAATCAGCCCCAGCATTTT. Translated: CASSLGYNQPQHF. V gene TRBV11-1 combines with J gene TRBJ1-5; D gene ambiguous. The CDR3 totals 13 residues. Germline CDR1 and CDR2: SGHAT and FQDESV (reference sequence). The germline V and J ends were trimmed by 1 base and 3 bases, with 4 bases remaining between them.

Only a few counts were recorded for this clone. This chain joins TRBV4-3 and TRBJ2-5; TRBD2 agrees at 11 bases. The J segment lost 4 bases and the V segment lost 0 bases, leaving 4 bases of the junction unmatched. The germline CDR1 and CDR2 sequences are LGHNA and YSLEER. The CDR3 extends over 16 amino acids. CDR3 amino acids: CASSQETSGTGETQYF. The CDR3 DNA is TGCGCCAGCAGCCAAGAGACTAGCGGGACGGGAGAGACCCAGTACTTC.

For this clone: A far larger clone lies a single base away; this is likely a read error. The genes are TRBV2 and TRBJ1-1, with D perhaps matching TRBD1 (5 bases). Germline V CDR1 and CDR2: SNHLY, FYNNEI. V was clipped by 6 bases and J by 7 bases, with 18 bases between them. The CDR3 is made up of 14 amino acids. CDR3 protein: CASRYAGQRIEAFF. The CDR3 DNA follows: TGTGCCAGCAGGTATGCCGGACAACGAATTGAAGCTTTCTTT.

The chain links TRBV5-4 to TRBJ1-2; D remains unclear. Germline CDR1 reads SGHNT; CDR2 reads YYREEE (reference sequence). The V end lost 4 bases, the J end lost 0 bases, and 10 bases lay between the germline ends. The CDR3 is 14 residues long. The CDR3 DNA reads TGTGCCAGCAGCCCGGACGGGGCTAACTATGGCTACACCTTC. Its protein product is CASSPDGANYGYTF.

The chain employs TRBV5-4 and TRBJ1-2; 7 bases map to TRBD1. V lost 1 base to trimming and J lost 1 base; unmatched junction nucleotides: 4. CDR1 SGHNT and CDR2 YYREEE come from the germline V gene (reference sequence). The CDR3 is 15 amino acids. CDR3: CASSLKGQVNYGYTF. The CDR3 coding sequence is TGTGCCAGCAGCTTGAAAGGACAGGTTAACTATGGCTACACCTTC.

The V and J genes are TRBV10-3 and TRBJ2-7, with D maybe TRBD1 (5 bases). CDR1 is ENHRY, CDR2 SYGVKD, per germline. Trimming cost V 7 bases and J 0 bases, with 10 bases left between them. This CDR3 is 13 amino acids long. CDR3: CAITEDSSYEQYF. DNA for the CDR3: TGTGCCATCACCGAAGACAGCTCCTACGAGCAGTACTTC.